The 27 T cell receptor beta chains presented below share a single source sample, sequenced in a study of blood T cell repertoires in COVID-19 (dated by TCRdb to 2018 to 2020). Library prep was done by the immunoSEQ multiplex PCR assay. TCRdb provides this immuneACCESS table in a form limited to in-frame rearrangements. Some clones are lacking; in checked studies, under half of them reflect an unresolved V gene, and why the rest are absent is not known. Across this sample there are about 38,000 clones, with 65% to 75% seen only once. In total, the top ten clones hold more than 9% of the sample. The sequenced sample was peripheral blood. Receptor source: a man aged 70 or older with COVID-19, enrolled during active disease.

The CDR3 region has the DNA TGTGCCTGGAGTGTAACCGGGGGTCTTTACAATGAGCAGTTCTTC. Protein sequence: CAWSVTGGLYNEQFF. The V gene is TRBV30, the J gene TRBJ2-1, with D perhaps TRBD2 (6 bases). In germline, CDR1 is GTSNPN, CDR2 SVGIG (reference sequence). This CDR3 spans 15 amino acids. Trimming shortened V by 0 bases and J by 4 bases, and 13 bases separated the two germline ends.

This clone was detected only once. The rearrangement links TRBV4-2 to TRBJ2-3; D gene ambiguous. CDR3 length equals 15 residues. With 4 bases removed from V and 2 bases from J, the gap between germline ends came to 13 bases. In germline, CDR1 is LGHNA, CDR2 YNFKEQ. The CDR3 DNA is TGTGCCAGCAGCCTACGCGAACAGCCCACAGATACGCAGTATTTT. Encoded protein: CASSLREQPTDTQYF.

This clone rates as medium-sized. The chain joins TRBV3-1 (or the pseudogene TRBV3-2) to TRBJ1-3, with 8 bases identical to TRBD1. The CDR3 loop spans 14 amino acids. Germline V gives CDR1 LGHDT, CDR2 YNNKEL (reference sequence). V shed 4 bases and J 2 bases; nucleotides not matched to a gene: 1. CDR3 nucleotide sequence: TGTGCCAGCAGCCGGACAGGGACTGGAAACACCATATATTTT. Protein: CASSRTGTGNTIYF.

In this sample, this clone turned up once. The junction does not match germline at one end; this may be a read error. The chain employs TRBV7-7 and TRBJ1-3; D is uncertain. Germline V gene sequence: CDR1 SSHAT, CDR2 FNYEAQ (reference sequence). The CDR3 has 13 residues. CDR3: CASSSTLGNTIYF. Written as DNA, the CDR3 is TGTGCTAGCAGCTCCACACTAGGGAACACCATATATTTT.

This chain links TRBV28 with TRBJ1-6, with 7 positions matching TRBD1. In germline, CDR1 is MDHEN, CDR2 SYDVKM. CDR3 size: 15 residues. V dropped 5 bases and J dropped 9; count of bases not matched to a gene: 10. The CDR3: CASSPSTGSVSPLHF. For the CDR3, the DNA is TGTGCCAGCAGTCCCTCGACAGGGTCGGTTTCACCCCTCCACTTT.

This clone has only a few counts. The chain has TRBV9 and TRBJ2-7, with 9 bases that match TRBD1. CDR1 and CDR2 (germline): SGDLS, YYNGEE. The CDR3 covers 15 residues. The V gene end was trimmed by 2 bases and the J gene end by 4 bases; junction bases not matched to a gene: 7. The CDR3 is CASSVSGTGMYEQYF. CDR3 coding DNA: TGTGCCAGCAGCGTCTCCGGGACAGGGATGTACGAGCAGTACTTC.

The chain carries TRBV4-1 and TRBJ1-4; 7 positions match TRBD1. The CDR3 has 14 amino acids. The junction had 0 bases not matched to a gene; V was cut back by 2 bases and J by 3 bases. The germline V gene has CDR1 MGHRA and CDR2 YSYEKL. CDR3 protein: CASSQTGANEKLFF. The CDR3 DNA reads TGCGCCAGCAGCCAAACAGGGGCTAATGAAAAACTGTTTTTT.

This rearrangement joins TRBV3-1 (or the pseudogene TRBV3-2) to TRBJ1-3; D gene ambiguous. V lost 8 bases to trimming and J lost 0 bases, with 8 bases between them. CDR1 and CDR2 (germline): LGHDT, YNNKEL (reference sequence). This CDR3 has 13 amino acids. CDR3 nucleotides: TGTGCCAGCGCGAGTGGCTCTGGAAACACCATATATTTT. Its translation: CASASGSGNTIYF.

The chain is built from TRBV28 and TRBJ2-3, with TRBD2 matching over 9 bases. CDR1 is MDHEN, CDR2 SYDVKM, per germline. Trimming at V came to 10 bases and at J to 1 base, leaving 6 bases not matched to a gene. The CDR3 loop spans 14 amino acids. In DNA, the CDR3 is TGTGCCACCGGAATAGCGGGGGGCACAGATACGCAGTATTTT. Protein product: CATGIAGGTDTQYF.

Remarks on this clone: A junction boundary mismatches the germline segment, possibly from a read error. The rearrangement links TRBV10-1 to TRBJ1-5, with 7 nucleotides matching TRBD1. Germline V gene sequence: CDR1 WNHNN, CDR2 SYGVQD (reference sequence). This CDR3 contains 14 residues. CDR3 protein: CASSGEQGSQAQHF. CDR3 DNA sequence: TGCGCCAGCAGCGGAGAACAGGGGAGTCAGGCCCAGCATTTT.

This chain joins TRBV29-1 and TRBJ1-2; 7 nucleotides agree with TRBD1. There are 13 residues in the CDR3. Germline V lookup: CDR1 SQVTM, CDR2 ANQGSEA. V shed 2 bases and J 5 bases; nucleotides not matched to a gene: 5. The CDR3 reads CSVERDSRYGYTF. DNA of the CDR3: TGCAGCGTTGAAAGGGACAGCCGATATGGCTACACCTTC.

This clone was recorded only once. The chain employs TRBV4-1 and TRBJ2-7, with 9 nucleotides matching TRBD1. The CDR3 has 16 residues. Germline CDR1 is MGHRA and CDR2 is YSYEKL. V shed 4 bases, J shed 3 bases, and the junction held 10 bases outside the gene matches. CDR3 in amino acids: CASSPSDGTGIYEQYF. In nucleotides, the CDR3 is TGCGCCAGCAGCCCCTCCGATGGGACAGGGATCTACGAGCAGTACTTC.

This clone appeared a single time. V gene TRBV3-1 (or the pseudogene TRBV3-2) combines with J gene TRBJ2-1; perhaps TRBD1 as D (6 bases). Germline CDR1 reads LGHDT; CDR2 reads YNNKEL (reference sequence). The CDR3 length is 17 residues. Trimming left V 4 bases short and J 1 base short, with 17 bases between. The CDR3: CASSPARGQSSYNEQFF. In nucleotides, the CDR3 is TGTGCCAGCAGCCCAGCTCGAGGACAGTCATCCTACAATGAGCAGTTCTTC.

J is TRBJ2-1 and V is TRBV7-8; 9 positions agree with TRBD2. J gave up 7 bases and V 1 base, and 11 bases lay outside the gene matches. In germline, CDR1 is SGHVS, CDR2 FQNEAQ. CDR3 length equals 17 residues. The CDR3 bases are TGTGCCAGCAGCTTAGTAGCGAGCGGGGGGACTACAAATGAGCAGTTCTTC. This translates into CASSLVASGGTTNEQFF.

V and J are TRBV5-5 and TRBJ2-7, with TRBD2 as a possible D gene (6 bases). V was cut by 0 bases and J by 7 bases, with 14 bases left in between. The CDR3 sequence is 14 residues long. The V gene's germline CDR1 is SGHKS and CDR2 YYEKEE (reference sequence). The CDR3 nucleotides read TGTGCCAGCAGCTTGGTTGGGAGGTCGAGTGAGCAGTACTTC. Its protein product is CASSLVGRSSEQYF.

The CDR3, as DNA: TGCGCCAGCAGCCTGGCCGGGGGGCTAACTGGGAACACTGAAGCTTTCTTT. Translating gives CASSLAGGLTGNTEAFF. The chain uses TRBV5-1 and TRBJ1-1; D possibly corresponds to TRBD1 (6 bases). Germline loops: CDR1 SGHRS, CDR2 YFSETQ. The germline V and J ends were trimmed by 4 bases and 1 base, with 20 bases remaining between them. CDR3 size: 17 residues.

V and J are TRBV6-5 and TRBJ1-1; no clear D. CDR1 and CDR2 (germline): MNHEY, SVGAGI. CDR3 length equals 12 residues. The ends were cut back, 6 bases at V and 0 bases at J, with 5 bases in the middle. For the CDR3, the DNA is TGTGCCAGCAGGTCGGTGAACACTGAAGCTTTCTTT. It specifies CASRSVNTEAFF.

This clone turned up a few times. This chain links TRBV5-1 with TRBJ2-3, with a tentative D call TRBD1 (6 bases). The germline CDR1 and CDR2 sequences are SGHRS and YFSETQ. Trimming cost V 5 bases and J 1 base, with 11 bases left between them. The CDR3 extends over 14 amino acids. In DNA form, the CDR3 reads TGCGCCAGCAGGGACAGCGTCGGCACAGATACGCAGTATTTT. This gives the protein CASRDSVGTDTQYF.

The chain employs TRBV10-3 and TRBJ2-7, with D tentatively TRBD1 (5 bases). The CDR3 loop spans 12 amino acids. Trimming took 8 bases from V and 6 from J, leaving 14 bases between them. Germline CDR1 is ENHRY and CDR2 is SYGVKD. The CDR3: CAIGRESGEQYF. The DNA for the CDR3 is TGTGCCATCGGCAGGGAATCGGGCGAGCAGTACTTC.

The chain recombines TRBV19 with TRBJ2-7; TRBD2 agrees at 11 bases. V lost 4 bases and J lost 3; bases outside the gene matches: 5. The germline V gene encodes CDR1 LNHDA and CDR2 SQIVND (reference sequence). The length of the CDR3 is 15 residues. This CDR3 reads CASSRGLADGYEQYF. The CDR3 region has the DNA TGTGCCAGTAGTAGGGGACTAGCGGATGGCTACGAGCAGTACTTC. The variable domain in full, completed from reference TRBV19 and TRBJ2-7, reads DGGITQSPKYLFRKEGQNVTLSCEQNLNHDAMYWYRQDPGQGLRLIYYSQIVNDFQKGDIAEGYSVSREKKESFPLTVTSAQKNPTAFYLCASSRGLADGYEQYFGPGTRLTVT.

The rearrangement uses TRBV2 and TRBJ1-3, with 7 bases identical to TRBD1. Unmatched junction bases numbered 5, after V lost 6 bases and J lost 0 bases. Germline V gene lookup returns CDR1 SNHLY and CDR2 FYNNEI. This CDR3 is built from 15 residues. The CDR3 loop is CASRIQGSSGNTIYF. CDR3 coding DNA: TGTGCCAGCAGGATACAGGGGAGCTCTGGAAACACCATATATTTT.

The CDR3 spells CASSLGGQSTDTQYF. The CDR3 nucleotides read TGCGCCAGCAGCTTGGGCGGACAGAGCACAGATACGCAGTATTTT. The chain combines TRBV5-1 with TRBJ2-3, with a weak D call TRBD1 (6 bases). Trimming pared 0 bases from V and 0 bases from J, leaving 8 bases between. This CDR3 has 15 residues. From germline, CDR1 is SGHRS and CDR2 YFSETQ.

V is TRBV3-1 (or the pseudogene TRBV3-2) and J is TRBJ2-1; D possibly corresponds to TRBD2 (6 bases). With 4 bases removed from V and 8 bases from J, the gap between germline ends came to 15 bases. The CDR3 is 14 residues long. Per germline, CDR1 LGHDT and CDR2 YNNKEL (reference sequence). The CDR3 loop reads CASSLSGSRHEQFF. CDR3 in DNA: TGTGCCAGCAGCCTTAGCGGTAGTAGGCATGAGCAGTTCTTC.

The V and J genes are TRBV3-1 (or the pseudogene TRBV3-2) and TRBJ1-1; D is unresolved. CDR1 and CDR2 from the germline V gene are LGHDT and YNNKEL (reference sequence). The ends were cut back, 3 bases at V and 6 bases at J, with 14 bases in the middle. This CDR3 spans 14 amino acids. CDR3 DNA sequence: TGTGCCAGCAGCCAGACCCAGGCGAGCCCTGAAGCTTTCTTT. Its translation is CASSQTQASPEAFF.

This clone was counted between two and nine times. The CDR3 here is CATQAGVYDGYTF. Here the CDR3 DNA reads TGTGCCACTCAAGCCGGGGTTTACGATGGCTACACCTTC. The rearrangement joins TRBV24-1 to TRBJ1-2; D not certain. Germline V gene sequence: CDR1 KGHDR, CDR2 SFDVKD. Between the trimmed V and J ends, which lost 10 bases and 6 bases, there was a span of 17 bases. This CDR3 spans 13 amino acids.

The J gene is TRBJ2-7, the V gene TRBV5-1, with 14 bases matching TRBD2. The CDR3 extends over 15 amino acids. Germline-derived CDR1 and CDR2 are SGHRS and YFSETQ. Trimming at V came to 4 bases and at J to 7 bases, leaving 7 bases not matched to a gene. The CDR3 loop is CASSVGLAGEGEQYF. CDR3 coding DNA: TGCGCCAGCAGCGTGGGACTAGCGGGAGAGGGGGAGCAGTACTTC. The complete variable domain, with remaining parts taken from reference TRBV5-1 and TRBJ2-7, reads KAGVTQTPRYLIKTRGQQVTLSCSPISGHRSVSWYQQTPGQGLQFLFEYFSETQRNKGNFPGRFSGRQFSNSRSEMNVSTLELGDSALYLCASSVGLAGEGEQYFGPGTRLTVT.

This clone was seen only a few times. The chain combines TRBV24-1 with TRBJ2-1; TRBD2 matches at 7 bases. Germline CDR1 is KGHDR and CDR2 is SFDVKD. The CDR3 runs to 15 residues. J lost 6 bases, V lost 6 bases, and 10 bases had no gene match. This CDR3 is CATSPSGLNSNEQFF. In nucleotides, the CDR3 is TGTGCCACCAGTCCTAGCGGACTTAACTCCAATGAGCAGTTCTTC.